The rows below give T cell receptor beta chains drawn from one sample of a study of cytomegalovirus exposure and HLA in healthy donors. Libraries were prepared by immunoSEQ multiplex PCR; TCRdb keeps only in-frame clonotypes and omits some of them. The table includes fewer than 150,000 clones, 75% to 90% detected once. The sample comprised PBMCs. The source of these receptors is a man aged 40-49 years in good health and CMV-seronegative. CDR3s leave out the opening cysteine and the closing phenylalanine or tryptophan. The order of the fields is V gene, J gene, CDR3 protein.

TRBV30,TRBJ1-4,ARSASWGEKLF
TRBV28,TRBJ2-1,ASGGNEQF
TRBV6-1,TRBJ2-2,ASSDDRGRNGELF
TRBV6-1,TRBJ1-1,ASSEAEQVGGAF
TRBV7-2,TRBJ1-6,ASSLDNRGNSPLH
TRBV2,TRBJ2-3,ASRLTSGGTDTQY
TRBV11-1,TRBJ2-1,ASSSDNEQF
TRBV29-1,TRBJ2-3,SVRRGTSTDTQY
TRBV6-1,TRBJ1-5,ASSFSGGQPQH
TRBV7-2,TRBJ2-7,ASSMGQVPYEQY
TRBV11-2,TRBJ2-2,ASSLGTGHTGELF
TRBV27,TRBJ2-7,ASSLVRTDPEQY
TRBV25-1,TRBJ2-7,ASSETLAGRVEQY
TRBV29-1,TRBJ1-2,SVSMDSNYGYT
TRBV7-6,TRBJ2-7,ASSLAGGATEQY
TRBV6-5,TRBJ2-3,ASSLPGKGTDTQY
TRBV6-1,TRBJ1-2,ASREGRGAYGYT
TRBV19,TRBJ1-1,ASSIGGGSVDTEAF
TRBV28,TRBJ1-5,ASSIGGGSYQPQH
TRBV6-5,TRBJ2-7,ASTGGSSYEQY
TRBV5-6,TRBJ2-7,ASSFGQGKYEQY
TRBV27,TRBJ1-4,ASSSGINEKLF
TRBV7-9,TRBJ2-7,ASSAPGFLQY
TRBV19,TRBJ2-3,ASSIGAGSVDTQY
TRBV27,TRBJ1-1,ASSLYPLGAASGTEAF
TRBV5-6,TRBJ1-3,ASSGTDTSGNTIY
TRBV10-3,TRBJ2-6,AISEPGQGAGGANVLT
TRBV5-1,TRBJ2-3,ASSLVPGTDTQY
TRBV20-1,TRBJ1-2,SARVGEGYT
TRBV6-5,TRBJ1-2,ASSLNRLNNYGYT
TRBV28,TRBJ1-2,ASSLDGQGYYGYT
TRBV19,TRBJ1-5,ASSITGSGQPQH
TRBV10-3,TRBJ2-7,AIRVGGSSYEQY
TRBV4-2,TRBJ2-5,ASSQEGSGARETQY
TRBV19,TRBJ1-1,ASSGWTGSPNTEAF
TRBV5-1,TRBJ2-2,ASSFYYTGELF